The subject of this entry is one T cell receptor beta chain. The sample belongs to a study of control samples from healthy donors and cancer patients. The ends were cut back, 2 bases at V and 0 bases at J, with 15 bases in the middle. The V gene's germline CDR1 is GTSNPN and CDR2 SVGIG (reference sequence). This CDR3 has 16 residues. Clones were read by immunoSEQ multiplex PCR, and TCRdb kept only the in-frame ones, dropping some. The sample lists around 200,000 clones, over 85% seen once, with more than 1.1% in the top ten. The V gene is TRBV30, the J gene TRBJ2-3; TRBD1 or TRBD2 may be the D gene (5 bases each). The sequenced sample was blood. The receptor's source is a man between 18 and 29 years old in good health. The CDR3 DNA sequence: TGTGCCTGGAGTCTATCAACGGGACGAAGCACAGATACGCAGTATTTT. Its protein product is CAWSLSTGRSTDTQYF.